What follows are 21 T cell receptor beta chains derived from one specimen sequenced in a study of metastatic and nonmetastatic thyroid tumors. TCRdb reanalyzed the PCR reads via MiXCR. This sample has 5,400 or so clones, with about 33% found just once. Thyroid surgery had not been preceded by any treatment in any patient. Specimen: adjacent normal tissue. The source of these receptors is a female donor with papillary thyroid cancer or a benign thyroid nodule (not recorded which). Some clones in this sample may be carry-over from other donors' samples.

This chain joins TRBV7-2 and TRBJ1-2; 7 bases agree with TRBD1. J lost 4 bases, V lost 7 bases, and 6 bases had no gene match. CDR3 length: 13 residues. Germline V gene sequence: CDR1 SGHTA, CDR2 FQGNSA. The CDR3 nucleotides are TGTGCCAGCACTGTGCAGGGGGTCTATGGCTACACCTTC. This sequence encodes CASTVQGVYGYTF.

The chain couples TRBV5-1 to TRBJ1-4; D is ambiguous. CDR1 is SGHRS and CDR2 is YFSETQ in the germline V gene. The CDR3 has 15 amino acids. The V gene lost 0 bases and the J gene lost 7 bases, with 13 bases spanning the gap. The CDR3 loop is CASSLDGSSTEKLFF. The CDR3 DNA reads as TGCGCCAGCAGCTTGGATGGATCCAGTACTGAAAAACTGTTTTTT.

This clone is large (0.1 to 1%) by share. This rearrangement joins TRBV20-1 to TRBJ2-1; TRBD2 matches 14 bases. CDR1 and CDR2 from the germline V gene are DFQATT and SNEGSKA (reference sequence). The CDR3 has 17 amino acids. J gave up 9 bases and V 0 bases, and 10 bases lay outside the gene matches. The CDR3 here is CSARDPGLAGVSSEQFF. CDR3 bases: TGCAGTGCTAGAGACCCGGGACTAGCGGGAGTGAGTTCTGAGCAGTTCTTC.

This clone showed up just a few times. The rearrangement joins TRBV6-1 to TRBJ2-3; 7 positions match TRBD1. Germline CDR1 MNHNS, CDR2 SASEGT. V lost 8 bases and J lost 3; bases outside the gene matches: 11. The CDR3 loop spans 15 amino acids. The CDR3 nucleotides are TGTGCCAGCTTTCAACAGGGGAGCGGTACAGATACGCAGTATTTT. This translates into CASFQQGSGTDTQYF.

This clone occurred a few times. The chain is built from TRBV6-1 and TRBJ1-1; a possible D gene is TRBD1 (6 bases). This CDR3 region has 15 residues. The V and J ends lost 10 bases and 0 bases respectively, with 18 bases between them. Per germline, CDR1 MNHNS and CDR2 SASEGT. This CDR3 is CATRDRDTMNTEAFF. As DNA, the CDR3 is TGTGCCACCAGAGACCGGGACACGATGAACACTGAAGCTTTCTTT.

This clone was seen a few times. The V gene is TRBV6-1, the J gene TRBJ2-7, with D tentatively TRBD2 (6 bases). CDR3 length: 15 residues. Per the germline V gene, CDR1 is MNHNS and CDR2 is SASEGT. The V end lost 6 bases, the J end lost 5 bases, and 20 bases lay between the germline ends. The CDR3 bases are TGTGCCAGCAGGGAGTCCTTGGAGGGTTGGAACGAGCAGTACTTC. Its translation is CASRESLEGWNEQYF.

This clone has more than one count but fewer than ten. This chain joins TRBV11-2 and TRBJ2-7; 10 bases are shared with TRBD2. The germline V gene has CDR1 SGHAT and CDR2 FQNNGV. There are 15 residues in the CDR3. V was clipped by 4 bases and J by 2 bases; unmatched bases: 5. The DNA for the CDR3 is TGTGCCAGCAGCTGGGGACTAGCGAAACCCTACGAGCAGTACTTC. It is translated as CASSWGLAKPYEQYF.

This clone is categorized as large. This chain joins TRBV30 and TRBJ2-7; TRBD1 might be the D (5 bases). CDR1 is GTSNPN and CDR2 is SVGIG in the germline V gene (reference sequence). The CDR3 totals 12 residues. Trimming cost V 0 bases and J 3 bases, with 6 bases left between them. The CDR3 nucleotides are TGTGCCTGGAGTGTAAGGGGCTACGAGCAGTACTTC. It translates to CAWSVRGYEQYF.

This clone has a handful of counts. This chain links TRBV5-4 with TRBJ2-1; D unresolved. This CDR3 spans 14 amino acids. The germline gives CDR1 SGHNT, CDR2 YYREEE (reference sequence). V lost 1 base and J 0 bases, leaving 5 bases between the germline ends. This CDR3 is CASSLSPSYNEQFF. The CDR3 nucleotides are TGTGCCAGCAGCTTGAGTCCCTCCTACAATGAGCAGTTCTTC.

This clone is large (0.1 to 1%). The chain is built from TRBV24-1 and TRBJ2-1, with 10 positions matching TRBD1. The junction had 5 bases not matched to a gene; V was cut back by 3 bases and J by 1 base. From germline, CDR1 is KGHDR and CDR2 SFDVKD. The CDR3 covers 17 residues. CDR3 in DNA: TGTGCCACCAGTGATGACAGGGGGCGCGGATCCTACAATGAGCAGTTCTTC. Protein: CATSDDRGRGSYNEQFF.

This chain links TRBV5-1 with TRBJ2-5, with a possible D match to TRBD2 (5 bases). Trimming stripped 4 bases from V and 0 bases from J, with 16 bases between. This CDR3 comprises 16 residues. Germline CDR1 is SGHRS and CDR2 is YFSETQ. DNA for the CDR3: TGCGCCAGCAGCCTTGAGGGTCTATTGTACCAAGAGACCCAGTACTTC. It translates to CASSLEGLLYQETQYF.

The CDR3 loop is CASSLAGTSKNEQFF. CDR3 nucleotide sequence: TGTGCCAGCAGCTTAGCAGGGACTAGCAAAAATGAGCAGTTCTTC. The genes are TRBV7-2 and TRBJ2-1; TRBD2 matches 9 bases. In germline, CDR1 is SGHTA, CDR2 FQGNSA. The V segment lost 0 bases and the J segment 7 bases; nucleotides outside the gene matches: 4. The CDR3 totals 15 residues.

This clone was detected only a few times. This chain connects TRBV2 to TRBJ2-2; D uncertain. V was pared by 6 bases and J by 8 bases, with 13 bases between. Germline CDR1 SNHLY, CDR2 FYNNEI. There are 13 residues in the CDR3. In DNA, the CDR3 is TGTGCCAGCAGAGAACGGATGGGAGGGGAGCTGTTTTTT. Translation: CASRERMGGELFF.

V is TRBV27 and J is TRBJ1-5, with 10 bases fitting TRBD1. CDR1 and CDR2 (germline): MNHEY, SMNVEV (reference sequence). V trimming: 4 bases; J trimming: 2 bases; junction bases outside the gene matches: 14. CDR3 size: 19 residues. Written as DNA, the CDR3 is TGTGCCAGCAGTTGGTTCGCGACAGGGGGCGAGACGGGCAATCAGCCCCAGCATTTT. Protein product: CASSWFATGGETGNQPQHF.

V usage is TRBV11-2 and J usage is TRBJ1-1; tentative D call: TRBD1 (5 bases). The V and J ends lost 3 bases and 5 bases respectively, with 10 bases between them. This CDR3 comprises 13 residues. CDR1 and CDR2 from the germline V gene are SGHAT and FQNNGV. Written as DNA, the CDR3 is TGTGCCAGCAGCTTCAGGGTCGGGACTGAAGCTTTCTTT. The encoded protein is CASSFRVGTEAFF.

The V call is TRBV6-2 or TRBV6-3, the J call TRBJ1-3, with D unclear. This CDR3 is 16 amino acids long. The V and J ends lost 6 bases and 0 bases respectively, with 15 bases between them. Germline V CDR1 and CDR2: MNHEY, SVGEGT. The CDR3 nucleotides are TGTGCCAGCAGGCTGACCGCAGGCCACTCTGGAAACACCATATATTTT. The encoded protein is CASRLTAGHSGNTIYF.

The genes are TRBV5-1 and TRBJ2-7, with TRBD2 matching over 8 bases. Losses at the gene ends were 0 bases for V and 3 bases for J; bases not matched to a gene: 8. Germline CDR1 reads SGHRS; CDR2 reads YFSETQ. CDR3 size: 16 residues. CDR3 protein: CASSLGPGLGVYEQYF. For the CDR3, the DNA is TGCGCCAGCAGCTTGGGGCCGGGACTAGGCGTCTACGAGCAGTACTTC.

The rearrangement links TRBV4-3 to TRBJ2-7; tentatively, D is TRBD1 (5 bases). Germline CDR1 LGHNA, CDR2 YSLEER. The V end lost 0 bases, the J end lost 0 bases, and 12 bases lay between the germline ends. The CDR3 is 16 amino acids. The CDR3 loop is CASSQEWGDSSYEQYF. The CDR3, as DNA: TGCGCCAGCAGCCAAGAGTGGGGTGACAGCTCCTACGAGCAGTACTTC.

The sample holds a few counts of this clone. The chain has TRBV13 and TRBJ2-3; 9 positions agree with TRBD2. V shed 4 bases, J shed 0 bases, and the junction held 14 bases outside the gene matches. The CDR3 has 19 residues. The germline V gene has CDR1 PRHDT and CDR2 FYEKMQ (reference sequence). CDR3 amino acids: CASSSTPRASGTSTDTQYF. CDR3 DNA sequence: TGTGCCAGCAGCTCTACCCCTAGGGCTAGCGGGACTAGCACAGATACGCAGTATTTT.

The rearrangement uses TRBV28 and TRBJ2-7, with TRBD2 matching 16 bases. After removal of 3 bases from V and 0 bases from J, the junction contained 5 bases not matched to a gene. The CDR3 is 18 residues long. Germline V gene data show CDR1 as MDHEN and CDR2 as SYDVKM. CDR3 nucleotides: TGTGCCAGCAGTTTGGGACTAGCGGGAGGGCCGGGCTCCTACGAGCAGTACTTC. Translated: CASSLGLAGGPGSYEQYF.

The V gene is TRBV12-3 or TRBV12-4, the J gene TRBJ2-7; D may be TRBD2 (6 bases). The CDR3 has 14 amino acids. Trimming took 6 bases from V and 4 from J, leaving 16 bases between them. CDR3 region: CASSKTGLTYEQYF. CDR3 DNA sequence: TGTGCCAGCAGCAAAACGGGACTCACGTACGAGCAGTACTTC.